This T cell receptor (beta chain) was profiled in a study of OX40 agonist ivuxolimab in advanced cancers. Study at large: An anti-OX40 (CD134) antibody with agonistic activity, ivuxolimab, was administered to patients. A male proportion of over 75% was recorded, with mean age approximately 56 years and range about 20 to 85. Study-wide findings and caveats: Compared with CD4+, CD8+ T cells on average had more expanded clones. No antigen was identified for the clonally expanded peripheral T cells.

The CDR3 loop spans 21 amino acids. The V end lost 1 base, the J end lost 1 base, and 26 bases lay between the germline ends. Per germline, CDR1 SGDLS and CDR2 YYNGEE. Profiled with immunoSEQ multiplex PCR; TCRdb holds only in-frame clones, not every one. The sample yields about 69,000 clones, 80% to 85% seen once. Details on this clone: Its specificity is unknown.

The chain is built from TRBV9 and TRBJ2-2, with D possibly being TRBD2 (6 bases). The sample was CD4+ or CD8+ T cells sorted from blood, taken in a trial of the OX40 agonist ivuxolimab. The clonotype comes from an adult with an advanced solid tumor such as melanoma, head and neck, liver or kidney cancer. CDR3 nucleotide sequence: TGTGCCAGCAGCGTAATCGAAGTCCCGGGGCCAACGGAGGGGAACACCGGGGAGCTGTTTTTT. Translation: CASSVIEVPGPTEGNTGELFF.